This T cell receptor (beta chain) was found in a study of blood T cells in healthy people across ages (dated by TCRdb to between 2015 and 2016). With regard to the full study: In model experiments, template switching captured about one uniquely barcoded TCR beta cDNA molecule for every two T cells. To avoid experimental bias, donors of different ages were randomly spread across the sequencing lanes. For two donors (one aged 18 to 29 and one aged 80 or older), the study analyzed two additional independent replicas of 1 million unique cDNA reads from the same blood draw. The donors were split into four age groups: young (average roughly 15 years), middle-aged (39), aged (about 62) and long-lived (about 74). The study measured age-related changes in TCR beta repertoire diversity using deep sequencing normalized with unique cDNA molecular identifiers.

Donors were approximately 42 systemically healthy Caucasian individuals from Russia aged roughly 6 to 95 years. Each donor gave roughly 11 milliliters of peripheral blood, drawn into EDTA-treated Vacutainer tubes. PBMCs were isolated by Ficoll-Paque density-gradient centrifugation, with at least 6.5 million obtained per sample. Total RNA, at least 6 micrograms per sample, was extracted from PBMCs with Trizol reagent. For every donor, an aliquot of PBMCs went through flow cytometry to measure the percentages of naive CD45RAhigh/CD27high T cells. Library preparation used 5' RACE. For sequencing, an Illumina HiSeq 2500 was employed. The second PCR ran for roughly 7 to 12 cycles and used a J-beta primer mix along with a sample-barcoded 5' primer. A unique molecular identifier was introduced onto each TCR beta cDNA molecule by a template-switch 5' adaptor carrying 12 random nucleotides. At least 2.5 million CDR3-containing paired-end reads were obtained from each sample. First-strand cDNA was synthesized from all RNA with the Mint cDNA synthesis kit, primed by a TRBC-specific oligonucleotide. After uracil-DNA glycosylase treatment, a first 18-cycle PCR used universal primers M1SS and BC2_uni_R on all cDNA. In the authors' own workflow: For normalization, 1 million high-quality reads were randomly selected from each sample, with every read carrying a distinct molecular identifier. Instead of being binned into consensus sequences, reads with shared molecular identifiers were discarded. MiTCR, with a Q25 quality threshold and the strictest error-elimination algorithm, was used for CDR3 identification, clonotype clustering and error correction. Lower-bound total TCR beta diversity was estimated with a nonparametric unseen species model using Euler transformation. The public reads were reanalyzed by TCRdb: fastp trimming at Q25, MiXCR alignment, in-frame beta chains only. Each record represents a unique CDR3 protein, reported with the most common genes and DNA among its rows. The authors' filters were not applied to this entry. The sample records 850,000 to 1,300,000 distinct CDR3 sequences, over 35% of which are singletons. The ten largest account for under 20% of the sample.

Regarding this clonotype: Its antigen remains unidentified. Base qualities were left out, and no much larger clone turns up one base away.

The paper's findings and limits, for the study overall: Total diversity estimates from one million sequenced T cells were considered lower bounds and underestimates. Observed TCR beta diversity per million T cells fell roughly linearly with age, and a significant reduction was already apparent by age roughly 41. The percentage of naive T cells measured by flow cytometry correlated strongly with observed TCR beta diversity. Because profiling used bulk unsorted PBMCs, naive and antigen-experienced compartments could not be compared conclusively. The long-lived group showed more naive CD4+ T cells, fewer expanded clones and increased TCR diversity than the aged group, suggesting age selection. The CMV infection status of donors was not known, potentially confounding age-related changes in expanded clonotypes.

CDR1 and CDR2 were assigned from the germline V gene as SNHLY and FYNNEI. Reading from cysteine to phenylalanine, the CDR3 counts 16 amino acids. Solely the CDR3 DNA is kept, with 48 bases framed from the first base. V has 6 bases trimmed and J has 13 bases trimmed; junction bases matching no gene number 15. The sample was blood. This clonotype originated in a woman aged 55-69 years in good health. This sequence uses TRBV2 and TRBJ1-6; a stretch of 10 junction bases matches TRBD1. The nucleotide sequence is TGTGCCAGCAGGAGGGAGGATGGGACAGGGGCTCACCCCCTCCACTTT. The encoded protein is CASRREDGTGAHPLHF.